The rows below give T cell receptor beta chains drawn from one sample of a study of OX40 agonist ivuxolimab in advanced cancers. Generated by immunoSEQ multiplex PCR, the TCRdb table keeps only in-frame clones and is missing some. The sample lists fewer than 80,000 clones, 87% occurring once. The source was CD4+ or CD8+ T cells sorted from blood, collected in a trial of the OX40 agonist ivuxolimab. These TCRs come from an adult with an advanced solid tumor such as melanoma, head and neck, liver or kidney cancer. The CDR3 runs from the conserved cysteine through the conserved F or W.

J gene | V gene | CDR3 protein
TRBJ2-1 | TRBV19 | CASMGWNGYNEQFF
TRBJ1-1 | TRBV28 | CASSHEVMTEAFF
TRBJ2-2 | TRBV5-1 | CASSRYESTGELFF
TRBJ1-2 | TRBV20-1 | CSAEQNGYTF
TRBJ2-3 | TRBV5-4 | CASREPGPGTGRDTQYF
TRBJ2-1 | TRBV5-1 | CASSYGTDYNEQFF
TRBJ2-4 | TRBV19 | CASSIVGGGSGKNIQYF
TRBJ2-1 | TRBV6-5 | CASSYSRGWWFF
TRBJ2-3 | TRBV19 | CASSIKFWSNTDTQYF
TRBJ1-5 | TRBV7-8 | CASSLHASGQGHQPQHF
TRBJ2-7 | TRBV5-1 | CASSWETGSSYEQYF
TRBJ2-1 | TRBV2 | CASKKGLAGVEQFF
TRBJ2-7 | TRBV5-6 | CASSLEGVGSYEQYF
TRBJ1-1 | TRBV5-1 | CASSAGQPNTEAFF
TRBJ1-1 | TRBV7-9 | CASSLVAGVGTEAFF
TRBJ2-2 | TRBV7-8 | CASSQRRQNTGELFF
TRBJ2-3 | TRBV11-3 | CASSLAPDTQYF
TRBJ1-3 | TRBV5-6 | CASSLDRAHGNTIYF
TRBJ1-4 | TRBV18 | CASSPRDAASEKLFF
TRBJ1-4 | TRBV7-9 | CASSGTGGTMKKLFF
TRBJ1-4 | TRBV7-2 | CASSLGGAGNEKLFF
TRBJ1-4 | TRBV9 | CASSLDSTTNEKLFF
TRBJ2-7 | TRBV27 | CASSPTGTGPREQYF
TRBJ1-2 | TRBV28 | CASSSGGWNGYTF
TRBJ1-1 | TRBV27 | CASSLSRGAGTEAFF
TRBJ1-2 | TRBV20-1 | CSATGVDGYTF
TRBJ1-5 | TRBV2 | CASSVRSQGNQPQHF
TRBJ2-7 | TRBV5-4 | CASSDARTKQGQYF
TRBJ2-3 | TRBV18 | CASSPGLADTQYF
TRBJ1-1 | TRBV5-1 | CASSSKTGGVGYTEAFF
TRBJ2-7 | TRBV28 | CASSFRDYKLSEQYF
TRBJ1-5 | TRBV9 | CASSVVQDHYSNQPQHF
TRBJ1-5 | TRBV25-1 | CASSGDRINQPQHF
TRBJ1-2 | TRBV7-9 | CASSLRAANYGYTF